This TCR beta chain was found in a study of blood T cell repertoires in COVID-19. Germline assignment: CDR1 SNHLY and CDR2 FYNNEI. The CDR3 is made up of 17 amino acids. V trimming: 4 bases; J trimming: 6 bases; junction bases outside the gene matches: 15. Participants spanned ages roughly 18 to 95 years and resided in over 20 US areas. Clones were sequenced by immunoSEQ multiplex PCR, and TCRdb holds only the in-frame ones, with some missing. The sample holds hundreds of thousands of clones; around 90% are singletons and the top ten take about 1%. The receptor was isolated from a woman in her twenties or thirties who had recovered from COVID-19. The V and J genes are TRBV2 and TRBJ2-7, with 10 bases aligning to TRBD2. Source material: PBMCs or T cells enriched from blood (not recorded which). The DNA for the CDR3 is TGTGCCAGCAGTGCCCCTAGCGGGAGATCCTATGGGGCCGAGCAGTACTTC. This encodes CASSAPSGRSYGAEQYF.